This T cell receptor (beta chain) was documented in a study of shared clonotypes between healthy human individuals. TCRdb's copy holds only in-frame clones and misses some; the assay was immunoSEQ multiplex PCR. The profile shows roughly 2,300,000 clones, just under 95% of them singletons. Within Nashville, Tennessee resided all donors, each a Caucasian adult. Researchers partitioned CD4+ cells into CD45RA+ naive and CD45RA-negative memory subsets. V was pared by 4 bases and J by 4 bases, with 10 bases between. The V gene's germline CDR1 is SGHRS and CDR2 YFSETQ. This CDR3 spans 13 amino acids. This clonotype originated in a man aged 18 to 30 in good health. Some clones in this sample may be carry-over from other donors' samples. The chain links TRBV5-1 to TRBJ2-3; the D is unclear. The sequenced material came from naive CD4+ T cells from PBMCs. Indicated subset: CD45RA+ positively selected. The CDR3 reads CASSRIESDTQYF. CDR3 in DNA: TGCGCCAGCAGCCGTATCGAGTCAGATACGCAGTATTTT.